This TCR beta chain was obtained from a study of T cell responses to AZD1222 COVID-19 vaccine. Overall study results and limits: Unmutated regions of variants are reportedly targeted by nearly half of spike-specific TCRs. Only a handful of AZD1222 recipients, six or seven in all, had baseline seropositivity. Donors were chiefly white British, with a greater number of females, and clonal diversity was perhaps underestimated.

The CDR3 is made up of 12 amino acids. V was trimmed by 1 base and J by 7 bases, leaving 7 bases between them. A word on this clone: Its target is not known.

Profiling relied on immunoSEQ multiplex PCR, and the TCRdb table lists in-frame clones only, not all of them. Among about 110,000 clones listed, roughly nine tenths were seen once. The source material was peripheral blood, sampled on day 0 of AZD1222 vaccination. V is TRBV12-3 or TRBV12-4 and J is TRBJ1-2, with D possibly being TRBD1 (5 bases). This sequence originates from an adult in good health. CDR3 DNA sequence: TGTGCCAGCAGTTTAGTCCAGGGTGGCTACACCTTC. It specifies CASSLVQGGYTF.